The 31 T cell receptor beta chains presented below share a single source sample, sequenced in a study of T cell responses to AZD1222 COVID-19 vaccine. Measured with immunoSEQ multiplex PCR; TCRdb has only the in-frame clones, and not every one. There are 100,000 to 150,000 clones in the sample; 85% to 95% occur only once, and 4.5% to 6% lies in the top ten. Sequencing was performed on peripheral blood, taken on day 0 of AZD1222 vaccination. The source is an adult in good health.

This chain joins TRBV11-1 and TRBJ1-2, with 7 positions matching TRBD1. There are 14 residues in the CDR3. Looked up from germline, CDR1 is SGHAT and CDR2 is FQDESV (reference sequence). Trimming at V came to 5 bases and at J to 3 bases, leaving 6 bases not matched to a gene. This CDR3 is CASSTGQDYYGYTF. CDR3 DNA sequence: TGTGCCAGCAGCACCGGACAGGACTACTATGGCTACACCTTC.

J is TRBJ1-2 and V is TRBV7-2, with D possibly TRBD1 on 5 matching bases. Trimming took off 1 base at V and 5 bases at J, with 14 bases between the two ends. Per germline, CDR1 SGHTA and CDR2 FQGNSA. The CDR3 spans 15 residues. The chain's CDR3 is CASSLGTGARYGYTF. The DNA for the CDR3 is TGTGCCAGCAGCTTAGGGACCGGGGCTAGGTATGGCTACACCTTC.

The genes are TRBV7-2 and TRBJ2-1, with 9 bases lining up with TRBD2. V shed 8 bases and J 3 bases; nucleotides not matched to a gene: 11. Germline CDR1 SGHTA, CDR2 FQGNSA. The CDR3 totals 16 residues. CDR3: CASRPAGTSFYNEQFF. In DNA form, the CDR3 reads TGTGCCAGCCGACCCGCCGGGACTAGCTTCTACAATGAGCAGTTCTTC. The full variable domain, in which reference TRBV7-2 and TRBJ2-1 provide the parts outside the CDR3, is GAGVSQSPSNKVTEKGKDVELRCDPISGHTALYWYRQSLGQGLEFLIYFQGNSAPDKSGLPSDRFSAERTGGSVSTLTIQRTQQEDSAVYLCASRPAGTSFYNEQFFGPGTRLTVL.

The rearrangement joins TRBV6-5 to TRBJ2-4; D gene ambiguous. Germline loops: CDR1 MNHEY, CDR2 SVGAGI. V dropped 2 bases and J dropped 2 bases, with 7 bases sitting between them. This CDR3 has 14 amino acids. The CDR3 region has the DNA TGTGCCAGCAGTTACGATTTAACCAAAAACATTCAGTACTTC. Amino acid sequence: CASSYDLTKNIQYF.

Judged by abundance, this clone is medium-sized. This chain links TRBV5-1 with TRBJ2-1; 7 bases match TRBD2. The CDR3 has 14 amino acids. Trimming removed 1 base from V and 10 bases from J; junction bases left unmatched: 8. Germline values: CDR1 SGHRS, CDR2 YFSETQ. DNA for the CDR3: TGCGCCAGCAGCTTGTATGGGGAGGGGAGGGAGCAGTTCTTC. It translates to CASSLYGEGREQFF.

The chain's CDR3 is CASRPDWGGNEQFF. CDR3 nucleotide sequence: TGTGCCAGCAGACCCGACTGGGGAGGCAATGAGCAGTTCTTC. J is TRBJ2-1 and V is TRBV3-1 (or the pseudogene TRBV3-2); maybe TRBD2 (6 bases). The CDR3 spans 14 residues. From germline, CDR1 is LGHDT and CDR2 YNNKEL (reference sequence). The V end lost 6 bases, the J end lost 6 bases, and 15 bases lay between the germline ends.

The rearrangement uses TRBV5-4 and TRBJ1-2; D not certain. V was pared by 1 base and J by 0 bases, with 10 bases between. The CDR3 is 15 residues long. Per germline, CDR1 SGHNT and CDR2 YYREEE (reference sequence). In DNA form, the CDR3 reads TGTGCCAGCAGCTTGCAGTCCTTAGCTAACTATGGCTACACCTTC. Translating gives CASSLQSLANYGYTF.

The CDR3: CASSSQASGGGELDTQYF. The CDR3 DNA reads TGTGCCAGCAGTTCCCAAGCTAGCGGGGGGGGAGAGTTGGATACGCAGTATTTT. The rearrangement links TRBV27 to TRBJ2-3, with 12 positions matching TRBD2. The CDR3 length is 18 residues. V shed 4 bases and J 6 bases; nucleotides not matched to a gene: 14. Looked up from germline, CDR1 is MNHEY and CDR2 is SMNVEV (reference sequence).

The chain recombines TRBV5-1 with TRBJ1-4; 8 nucleotides align to TRBD1. The length of the CDR3 is 18 residues. The ends lost 0 bases at V and 5 bases at J; junction bases unmatched: 12. Germline CDR1 and CDR2: SGHRS and YFSETQ. CDR3 in amino acids: CASSLVWRGRGPNEKLFF. The CDR3 nucleotides are TGCGCCAGCAGCTTGGTGTGGCGGGGCAGGGGGCCCAATGAAAAACTGTTTTTT.

This clone appeared a single time. The chain uses TRBV2 and TRBJ2-1; 10 bases agree with TRBD2. This CDR3 comprises 15 residues. Germline V gene data show CDR1 as SNHLY and CDR2 as FYNNEI. The J segment lost 9 bases and the V segment lost 5 bases, leaving 10 bases of the junction unmatched. The CDR3 DNA reads as TGTGCCAGCAGTTTCGCTAGCGGGGGACGGAGTGAGCAGTTCTTC. This codes for CASSFASGGRSEQFF.

CDR3 DNA: TGTGCCAGCAGCCGAGGGGGTCAGGCCGGGGAGCTGTTTTTT. Amino acids: CASSRGGQAGELFF. This sequence joins TRBV6-5 and TRBJ2-2; perhaps TRBD1 as D (6 bases). The V gene's germline CDR1 is MNHEY and CDR2 SVGAGI. V was trimmed by 6 bases and J by 6 bases, leaving 14 bases between them. The CDR3 contains 14 residues.

This chain connects TRBV27 to TRBJ2-7, with 9 bases fitting TRBD2. Germline CDR1 is MNHEY and CDR2 is SMNVEV (reference sequence). The trim removed 5 bases at V and 4 bases at J, leaving 12 bases unmatched. CDR3 length equals 16 residues. This CDR3 reads CASSMDGLAGAYEQYF. In nucleotides, the CDR3 is TGTGCCAGCAGTATGGACGGATTAGCGGGAGCATACGAGCAGTACTTC.

The V call is TRBV30, the J call TRBJ2-3; D not certain. Germline V gene data show CDR1 as GTSNPN and CDR2 as SVGIG (reference sequence). Trimming cost V 3 bases and J 1 base, with 5 bases left between them. CDR3 length equals 12 residues. The CDR3 spells CAWSPGTDTQYF. For the CDR3, the DNA is TGTGCCTGGAGCCCGGGCACAGATACGCAGTATTTT.

This clone was seen a single time. This chain connects TRBV3-1 (or the pseudogene TRBV3-2) to TRBJ2-7, with no clear D. The CDR3 loop spans 13 amino acids. The V end lost 1 base, the J end lost 11 bases, and 15 bases lay between the germline ends. Germline V gene lookup returns CDR1 LGHDT and CDR2 YNNKEL (reference sequence). CDR3 coding DNA: TGTGCCAGCAGCCAAGGAGGACCCGCAACAAAGTACTTC. Encoded protein: CASSQGGPATKYF.

The chain recombines TRBV6-5 with TRBJ2-7, with a tentative D call TRBD1 (6 bases). The CDR3 covers 13 residues. Germline CDR1 MNHEY, CDR2 SVGAGI. Trimming left V 7 bases short and J 0 bases short, with 10 bases between. The chain's CDR3 is CASNQQGSYEQYF. The CDR3 coding sequence is TGTGCCAGCAATCAACAGGGCTCCTACGAGCAGTACTTC.

The chain recombines TRBV4-1 with TRBJ1-3, with D possibly matching TRBD1 (5 bases). This CDR3 has 15 amino acids. Germline values: CDR1 MGHRA, CDR2 YSYEKL. The germline V and J ends were trimmed by 1 base and 8 bases, with 15 bases remaining between them. The chain's CDR3 is CASSQVAEEGDTIYF. CDR3 coding DNA: TGCGCCAGCAGCCAAGTGGCAGAAGAAGGGGACACCATATATTTT.

This chain's CDR3 is CASSFLGTGAEKLFF. The CDR3 nucleotides are TGTGCCAGCAGTTTCCTGGGGACAGGGGCCGAAAAACTGTTTTTT. V is TRBV6-2 or TRBV6-3 and J is TRBJ1-4, with TRBD1 matching 10 bases. Germline CDR1 is MNHEY and CDR2 is SVGEGT. The CDR3 is made up of 15 amino acids. Trimming took 4 bases from V and 8 from J; bases not matched to a gene: 7.

The chain couples TRBV10-1 to TRBJ2-3; maybe TRBD2 (7 bases). This CDR3 is 12 amino acids long. The germline gives CDR1 WNHNN, CDR2 SYGVQD (reference sequence). The V gene lost 8 bases and the J gene lost 6 bases, with 12 bases spanning the gap. CDR3 in DNA: TGCGCCAGCGGGGGGGCAAAGGATACGCAGTATTTT. It specifies CASGGAKDTQYF.

This chain joins TRBV7-8 and TRBJ2-1, with 10 bases fitting TRBD2. The CDR3 sequence is 16 residues long. Germline values: CDR1 SGHVS, CDR2 FQNEAQ. J lost 3 bases, V lost 5 bases, and 7 bases had no gene match. CDR3 amino acids: CASSHQRLAGYNEQFF. Written as DNA, the CDR3 is TGTGCCAGCAGCCACCAACGACTAGCGGGCTACAATGAGCAGTTCTTC.

The chain combines TRBV12-5 with TRBJ1-6; D unclear. Trimming stripped 5 bases from V and 7 bases from J, with 9 bases between. The CDR3 is 13 residues long. Germline values: CDR1 LGHNT, CDR2 FRNRAP. The CDR3 DNA sequence: TGTGCTAGTGGTCTCTCCACGAATTCACCCCTCCACTTT. Translating it yields CASGLSTNSPLHF.

The chain uses TRBV28 and TRBJ1-5; D ambiguous. Germline loops: CDR1 MDHEN, CDR2 SYDVKM. Trimming stripped 5 bases from V and 7 bases from J, with 9 bases between. The CDR3 contains 12 residues. This CDR3 reads CASSPLSQPQHF. CDR3 nucleotides: TGTGCCAGCAGTCCACTATCCCAGCCCCAGCATTTT.

CDR3 in amino acids: CASSLEVLGHTPGDEQFF. The CDR3 nucleotides are TGTGCCAGCAGCTTGGAAGTCTTAGGACACACCCCAGGGGATGAGCAGTTCTTC. This chain links TRBV5-6 with TRBJ2-1; TRBD1 is a possible D gene (6 bases). The CDR3 has 18 amino acids. V lost 0 bases to trimming and J lost 8 bases, with 24 bases between them. Germline CDR1 is SGHDT and CDR2 is YYEEEE.

The V call is TRBV4-2, the J call TRBJ2-7; perhaps TRBD2 as D (6 bases). The CDR3 runs 16 residues. Germline-derived CDR1 and CDR2 are LGHNA and YNFKEQ. The V and J ends lost 1 base and 3 bases respectively, with 16 bases between them. CDR3 protein: CASSQGGIEGDYEQYF. In DNA, the CDR3 is TGTGCCAGCAGCCAAGGCGGGATAGAGGGAGACTACGAGCAGTACTTC.

This rearrangement joins TRBV12-3 or TRBV12-4 to TRBJ1-3; D call uncertain. V lost 2 bases to trimming and J lost 8 bases, with 7 bases between them. This CDR3 is built from 12 residues. DNA for the CDR3: TGTGCCAGCAGTTTAAGGGTGGACACCATATATTTT. As protein: CASSLRVDTIYF.

This chain links TRBV11-3 with TRBJ2-1; D is ambiguous. Germline V gene data show CDR1 as SGHNT and CDR2 as YENEEA. Deletions cut 5 bases from V and 6 bases from J, with 11 bases between. This CDR3 has 13 residues. CDR3 DNA: TGTGCCAGCAGCGCCAGACTGTCCAATGAGCAGTTCTTC. Protein product: CASSARLSNEQFF.

V and J are TRBV7-9 and TRBJ2-7; 8 nucleotides line up with TRBD2. Germline loops: CDR1 SEHNR, CDR2 FQNEAQ (reference sequence). V shed 5 bases, J shed 4 bases, and the junction held 10 bases outside the gene matches. CDR3 length: 15 residues. CDR3 coding DNA: TGTGCCAGCAGCAGATCGGGACTAGGGAGTTACGAGCAGTACTTC. Protein sequence: CASSRSGLGSYEQYF.

The J gene is TRBJ1-1, the V gene TRBV5-5; TRBD1 is a possible D gene (5 bases). Trimming shortened V by 2 bases and J by 3 bases, and 11 bases separated the two germline ends. Germline CDR1 and CDR2: SGHKS and YYEKEE (reference sequence). There are 14 residues in the CDR3. DNA for the CDR3: TGTGCCAGCAGCTTAGGGGTTCTGGACACTGAAGCTTTCTTT. Amino acid sequence: CASSLGVLDTEAFF.

The chain joins TRBV20-1 to TRBJ1-2; D is ambiguous. Germline loops: CDR1 DFQATT, CDR2 SNEGSKA (reference sequence). Trimming pared 0 bases from V and 8 bases from J, leaving 7 bases between. The CDR3 runs 11 residues. CDR3 region: CSARDPGGYTF. CDR3 DNA sequence: TGCAGTGCTAGAGATCCCGGGGGCTACACCTTC.

Notes on this clone: Sequence at one end of the junction differs from germline and may be a read error. The rearrangement links TRBV7-7 to TRBJ2-5, with TRBD1 as a possible D gene (5 bases). The CDR3 extends over 14 amino acids. Germline loops: CDR1 SSHAT, CDR2 FNYEAQ (reference sequence). The chain's CDR3 is CASSSTRAGETQYF. Written as DNA, the CDR3 is TGTGCTAGCAGCTCCACCAGGGCAGGGGAGACCCAGTACTTC.

The chain couples TRBV11-2 to TRBJ2-1, with D possibly TRBD2 on 5 matching bases. The CDR3 is 15 residues long. Trimming pared 5 bases from V and 3 bases from J, leaving 14 bases between. Germline lookup yields CDR1 SGHAT and CDR2 FQNNGV. CDR3 DNA sequence: TGTGCCAGCAGCACCAGCGGTCCCGGCTACAATGAGCAGTTCTTC. Residues: CASSTSGPGYNEQFF. Using reference TRBV11-2 and TRBJ2-1 for the parts outside the CDR3, the full variable domain is EAGVAQSPRYKIIEKRQSVAFWCNPISGHATLYWYQQILGQGPKLLIQFQNNGVVDDSQLPKDRFSAERLKGVDSTLKIQPAKLEDSAVYLCASSTSGPGYNEQFFGPGTRLTVL.

V gene TRBV15 combines with J gene TRBJ1-3; no clear D gene. The CDR3 has 13 residues. The V end lost 0 bases, the J end lost 8 bases, and 8 bases lay between the germline ends. Germline V CDR1 and CDR2: LNHNV, YYDKDF (reference sequence). This CDR3 reads CATSRDPSDTIYF. The CDR3 nucleotides are TGTGCCACCAGCAGAGATCCGAGTGACACCATATATTTT.